The clone carrying this T cell receptor beta chain was counted a few times. The sample is drawn from a study of human T cells and chemical hapten exposure. For the library, individual cDNA molecules each received unique molecular identifiers. Per the study methods: Counting gave a median of around 96,000 TCRs per sample, with values ranging from 23,224 to 690,600. Using its own MiXCR run on the RACE reads, TCRdb lists one record per CDR3 protein. Clone size and V and J calls follow TCRdb, not the original study. The data show about 380,000 distinct CDR3 sequences, about 6.3% seen once. Noted time point: patch test 2, 6 weeks after DPC sensitization. Regarding treatment: therapeutic diphenylcyclopropenone sensitization with weekly scalp DPC. The receptor comes from a woman under 30 with alopecia areata. Some clones in this sample may be carry-over from other donors' samples. The sample in question was whole blood, obtained in connection with sensitization to the hapten diphenylcyclopropenone (DPC).

The CDR3 nucleotides read TGTGCCAGCAGCCGGCGATACAGGGTTTTGGACAACTATGGCTACACCTTC. Translating gives CASSRRYRVLDNYGYTF. V gene TRBV5-8 combines with J gene TRBJ1-2; D perhaps matches TRBD1 (6 bases). V lost 4 bases and J lost 2, with 21 bases in between. Germline CDR1 is SGHTS and CDR2 is YDEGEE. The CDR3 covers 17 residues.